This T cell receptor (beta chain) was recorded in a study of vaccination and CD4 T cells after COVID-19. Study-level information: It was a median around 93 days after diagnosis, with a range of 35 to 161, that post-COVID samples were drawn. Control cultures used a CEFX viral epitope pool, an HIV-1 Nef peptide pool, or no peptide.

Treatment defined: 10-day PBMC culture with coronavirus spike peptide pools or control peptides (ViraFEST assay). This clonotype has more than one count but fewer than ten. Its target is unknown. The CDR3 is 16 amino acids. In germline, CDR1 is DFQATT, CDR2 SNEGSKA (reference sequence). V was clipped by 5 bases and J by 7 bases; unmatched bases: 10. Sequencing of cultured CD4+ T cell DNA used the Oncomine TCR Beta short-read assay. Investigators isolated genomic DNA from cultured CD4+ T cells. TCRdb passed the PCR reads through MiXCR, listing each CDR3 protein once. Among more than 12,000 distinct CDR3 sequences listed, about 32% were seen once.

Sequencing was done on a sample of cultured CD4+ T cells from blood. The sequence was collected from a human donor with COVID-19. V gene TRBV20-1 combines with J gene TRBJ2-1; 14 bases agree with TRBD2. The CDR3 region is CSAPRWTSGGRNEQFF. The CDR3 nucleotides are TGCAGTGCTCCCCGCTGGACTAGCGGGGGGCGGAATGAGCAGTTCTTC.